This passage covers 17 T cell receptor beta chains from one sample sequenced in a study of blood T cells in healthy people across ages. A second PCR, run for roughly 7 to 11 cycles, used a sample-barcoded 5' primer plus a J-beta primer mix. Via MiXCR, TCRdb re-called the 5' RACE reads, giving one row per CDR3 protein. The table shows fewer than 2,000,000 distinct CDR3 sequences, with approximately 39% occurring only once. Sequenced sample: blood. These receptors all come from a human donor in good health.

Only a few counts were recorded for this clonotype. This rearrangement joins TRBV20-1 to TRBJ2-7; 8 nucleotides line up with TRBD1. The CDR3 runs 12 residues. Trimming at V came to 5 bases and at J to 10 bases, leaving 10 bases not matched to a gene. Germline V gives CDR1 DFQATT, CDR2 SNEGSKA (reference sequence). CDR3 region: CSAGRQGKAQYF. The CDR3 nucleotides read TGCAGTGCTGGACGACAGGGGAAGGCCCAGTACTTC.

This chain uses TRBV11-2 with TRBJ1-2; D is undetermined. This CDR3 has 16 residues. Trimming cost V 3 bases and J 6 bases, with 20 bases left between them. CDR1 is SGHAT, CDR2 FQNNGV, per germline. The CDR3 reads CASSLGWLRRADGYTF. CDR3 bases: TGTGCCAGCAGCTTGGGTTGGCTCAGGCGAGCGGATGGCTACACCTTC.

Comment on this clonotype: One end of the junction is discordant with germline, which a read error may explain. The chain has TRBV12-3 or TRBV12-4 and TRBJ2-3, with 8 bases aligning to TRBD2. The CDR3 sequence is 14 residues long. CDR3 region: CACSSAGGPGTQYF. The CDR3 DNA follows: TGTGCCTGCAGTTCCGCGGGGGGCCCTGGTACGCAGTATTTT.

The V and J genes are TRBV24-1 and TRBJ2-5, with unresolved D. Deletions cut 0 bases from V and 5 bases from J, with 3 bases between. The CDR3 spans 12 residues. CDR1 and CDR2 (germline): KGHDR, SFDVKD. The CDR3 reads CATSDLMETQYF. In DNA, the CDR3 is TGTGCCACCAGTGATTTGATGGAGACCCAGTACTTC.

V usage is TRBV9 and J usage is TRBJ2-3; D is uncertain. Trimming pared 0 bases from V and 4 bases from J, leaving 9 bases between. Germline CDR1 is SGDLS and CDR2 is YYNGEE. This CDR3 spans 14 amino acids. The CDR3 DNA reads as TGTGCCAGCAGCGTAGGCCCACCCCCAGATACGCAGTATTTT. Translating gives CASSVGPPPDTQYF.

The rearrangement links TRBV12-3 or TRBV12-4 to TRBJ1-6; no clear D gene. Trimming pared 3 bases from V and 10 bases from J, leaving 13 bases between. CDR3 length: 14 residues. DNA for the CDR3: TGTGCCAGCAGTTTCTCTCGGGGTACGTCACCCCTCCACTTT. Translated: CASSFSRGTSPLHF.

This clonotype was detected a few times. The chain joins TRBV7-3 to TRBJ1-2; possible D gene TRBD1, 6 bases. The CDR3 spans 14 residues. With 4 bases removed from V and 7 bases from J, the gap between germline ends came to 16 bases. From germline, CDR1 is SGHTA and CDR2 FQGTGA. The CDR3 region is CASSSNTGLGGYTF. In DNA, the CDR3 is TGTGCCAGCAGCTCCAACACAGGGCTGGGTGGCTACACCTTC.

The sample holds a few counts of this clonotype. V usage is TRBV25-1 and J usage is TRBJ2-7; D uncertain. The CDR3 has 12 amino acids. V was clipped by 1 base and J by 3 bases, with 4 bases between them. Germline CDR1 MGHDK, CDR2 SYGVNS. CDR3 DNA sequence: TGTGCCAGCAGTGAATCCGACTACGAGCAGTACTTC. This encodes CASSESDYEQYF.

This clonotype was recorded a few times. This chain uses TRBV3-1 with TRBJ2-7; 10 nucleotides align to TRBD1. There are 19 residues in the CDR3. Trimming took 1 base from V and 4 from J; bases not matched to a gene: 16. The germline V gene encodes CDR1 LGHDT and CDR2 YNNKEL (reference sequence). CDR3 DNA sequence: TGTGCCAGCAGCCAAGTTCGAGCACCGGGACAGGGGACGCTTTACGAGCAGTACTTC. Its protein is CASSQVRAPGQGTLYEQYF.

Only a few counts were recorded for this clonotype. The chain joins TRBV20-1 to TRBJ2-3; no firm D call. CDR1 and CDR2 from the germline V gene are DFQATT and SNEGSKA (reference sequence). V lost 4 bases and J 0 bases, leaving 14 bases between the germline ends. This CDR3 contains 15 residues. CDR3 in amino acids: CSATSRQQSTDTQYF. The CDR3 nucleotides are TGCAGTGCTACTTCCCGGCAGCAGAGCACAGATACGCAGTATTTT.

The chain combines TRBV20-1 with TRBJ2-7, with D tentatively TRBD1 (5 bases). This CDR3 is 11 amino acids long. Germline V gene lookup returns CDR1 DFQATT and CDR2 SNEGSKA (reference sequence). In DNA form, the CDR3 reads TGCGGATGGGGCTCCCCCTACGAGCAGTACTTC. This translates into CGWGSPYEQYF.

This clonotype was observed a single time. The CDR3 does not close with the conserved phenylalanine or tryptophan, likely indicating a read error. The V call is TRBV4-2, the J call TRBJ2-7; TRBD1 matches 9 bases. The V segment lost 3 bases and the J segment 2 bases; nucleotides outside the gene matches: 14. CDR3 length equals 18 residues. Germline CDR1 reads LGHNA; CDR2 reads YNFKEQ. CDR3 amino acids: CASSQQIRPGQGPYEQYL. CDR3 bases: TGTGCCAGCAGCCAGCAAATCAGACCGGGACAGGGTCCCTACGAGCAGTACCTC.

This clonotype was seen only a few times. This chain joins TRBV7-3 and TRBJ1-2; the D gene is possibly TRBD1 (6 bases). The CDR3 covers 13 residues. The ends were cut back, 4 bases at V and 7 bases at J, with 13 bases in the middle. Germline V lookup: CDR1 SGHTA, CDR2 FQGTGA. CDR3 sequence: CASSSLGGSGYTF. CDR3 nucleotide sequence: TGTGCCAGCAGCTCATTAGGGGGTTCTGGCTACACCTTC.

This clonotype was seen only a few times. This sequence joins TRBV12-3 or TRBV12-4 and TRBJ2-4, with D unresolved. The last part of the DNA fits TRBJ2-7 better; the J call may be wrong. The CDR3 has 16 residues. The CDR3 sequence: CASSLALRSNDYEQYF. As DNA, the CDR3 is TGTGCCAGCAGTTTGGCGTTGAGGTCGAATGACTACGAGCAGTACTTC.

CDR3 residues: CASSEQGTDTQYF. Written as DNA, the CDR3 is TGTGCCAGCAGCGAACAGGGTACAGATACGCAGTATTTT. V usage is TRBV9 and J usage is TRBJ2-3, with D possibly being TRBD1 (6 bases). CDR3 size: 13 residues. Germline V gives CDR1 SGDLS, CDR2 YYNGEE. V shed 3 bases and J shed 3 bases, with 8 bases lying between them.

This clonotype was observed a few times. The chain couples TRBV29-1 to TRBJ1-2, with D unresolved. V lost 6 bases and J 2 bases, leaving 13 bases between the germline ends. This CDR3 has 13 amino acids. From germline, CDR1 is SQVTM and CDR2 ANQGSEA. The CDR3 nucleotides read TGCAGCGTCCCGCACGGTGCCAACTATGGCTACACCTTC. Its translation is CSVPHGANYGYTF.

This clonotype came up a few times. The chain carries TRBV7-2 and TRBJ2-1, with D unclear. This CDR3 has 12 amino acids. Germline values: CDR1 SGHTA, CDR2 FQGNSA. The germline V and J ends were trimmed by 1 base and 8 bases, with 6 bases remaining between them. The CDR3 region is CASSLVQDEQFF. CDR3 bases: TGTGCCAGCAGCTTAGTGCAAGATGAGCAGTTCTTC.